This TCR beta chain was sequenced during a study of shared clonotypes between healthy human individuals. The study's findings and limits: The study's rarefaction showed incomplete sorted-subset sequencing despite large depth.

Points on this clone: Its specificity is unknown.

Assay: immunoSEQ multiplex PCR; the TCRdb copy retains only in-frame clones and omits some. The profile shows more than 550,000 clones, roughly 94% of them singletons. This CDR3 comprises 18 residues. The V segment lost 6 bases and the J segment 0 bases; nucleotides outside the gene matches: 12. Germline assignment: CDR1 MDHEN and CDR2 SYDVKM. The naive CD8 population came from CD45RO-negative cells selected for CCR7, without terminally differentiated effector memory CD45RA+ cells. The source material was naive CD8+ T cells sorted from blood. This receptor was obtained from a man aged 25 to 40 in good health. The chain uses TRBV28 and TRBJ2-1; 9 bases map to TRBD2. The CDR3 reads CASSSFSGSGYSYNEQFF. In DNA form, the CDR3 reads TGTGCCAGCAGCAGCTTTAGCGGGAGCGGGTACTCCTACAATGAGCAGTTCTTC.